This entry features one T cell receptor (beta chain) sequence. What it binds is not known. The authors isolated at least 7 million PBMCs per sample. This record comes from a study of blood T cells in healthy people across ages. Study-level points and caveats: Age advanced and TCR beta diversity per million T cells fell, roughly linearly.

CDR3 length: 14 amino acids. Then a second PCR, running roughly 7 to 11 cycles, was carried out with a sample-barcoded 5' primer and a J-beta primer mix. All samples yielded 2.5 million or more CDR3-containing paired-end reads. TCRdb independently ran MiXCR on the 5' RACE reads; one entry per CDR3 protein. Of about 970,000 distinct CDR3 sequences in the sample, just over 50% were seen once. The V gene is TRBV12-3 or TRBV12-4, the J gene TRBJ2-4; 13 bases align to TRBD2. The J call may be incorrect, as the DNA end agrees better with TRBJ2-7. The sequenced sample was blood. The receptor comes from a woman aged 60 to 75 in good health. CDR3 bases: TGTGCCAGCAGTTCACGGACTAGCGGGAGCGAGCAGTACTTC. Its translation is CASSSRTSGSEQYF.